Below, 17 T cell receptor beta chains from the same sample are listed, as sequenced in a study of shared clonotypes between healthy human individuals. The assay was immunoSEQ multiplex PCR, and TCRdb's table has in-frame clones only and misses some. This sample has over a million clones, with 75% to 85% found just once. The sequenced sample was memory CD4+ T cells from PBMCs. The subset here: CD45RA-negative fraction. The source is a man aged 18 to 35 in good health. Some clones in this sample may be carry-over from other donors' samples.

The chain uses TRBV10-3 and TRBJ1-5; no clear D gene. V shed 3 bases and J shed 0 bases, with 6 bases lying between them. The CDR3 loop spans 14 amino acids. CDR1 ENHRY and CDR2 SYGVKD come from the germline V gene. The CDR3 protein is CAISDAYSNQPQHF. The CDR3 bases are TGTGCCATCAGTGACGCCTATAGCAATCAGCCCCAGCATTTT.

The rearrangement links TRBV10-1 to TRBJ2-7; 10 bases are shared with TRBD1. Trimming took 8 bases from V and 2 from J; bases not matched to a gene: 15. The CDR3 covers 17 residues. CDR1 and CDR2 (germline): WNHNN, SYGVQD (reference sequence). The CDR3 spells CASPRDRGNLGAYEQYF. CDR3 nucleotide sequence: TGCGCCAGCCCTAGGGACAGGGGTAATCTTGGCGCCTACGAGCAGTACTTC.

This clone was seen a single time. This chain joins TRBV2 and TRBJ2-7, with 8 nucleotides matching TRBD1. This CDR3 has 12 amino acids. Trimming took 10 bases from V and 4 from J; bases not matched to a gene: 6. Looked up from germline, CDR1 is SNHLY and CDR2 is FYNNEI. The CDR3 loop is CATRGPGYEQYF. CDR3 in DNA: TGTGCCACCAGGGGGCCAGGGTACGAGCAGTACTTC.

The chain recombines TRBV11-3 with TRBJ2-2; D is unclear. CDR1 and CDR2 (germline): SGHNT, YENEEA. The V end lost 3 bases, the J end lost 0 bases, and 11 bases lay between the germline ends. This CDR3 region has 16 residues. The DNA for the CDR3 is TGTGCCAGCAGCTTTAAATACAACTCGAACACCGGGGAGCTGTTTTTT. Its protein is CASSFKYNSNTGELFF.

Points on this clone: Within the sample, other DNA sequences also encode this same CDR3. The V and J genes are TRBV5-1 and TRBJ2-3, with D possibly matching TRBD2 (6 bases). Germline V gives CDR1 SGHRS, CDR2 YFSETQ. CDR3 length equals 15 residues. The V end was cut by 2 bases, the J end by 0 bases, with 10 bases between. For the CDR3, the DNA is TGCGCCAGCAGCTTCGGCGGGGCCAGCACAGATACGCAGTATTTT. Translation: CASSFGGASTDTQYF.

This clone was seen only a few times. This rearrangement joins TRBV5-4 to TRBJ2-3, with 9 bases matching TRBD1. The ends lost 4 bases at V and 3 bases at J; junction bases unmatched: 0. The CDR3 consists of 13 residues. CDR1 SGHNT and CDR2 YYREEE come from the germline V gene (reference sequence). The CDR3 region has the DNA TGTGCCAGCAGCGGACAGGGGACAGATACGCAGTATTTT. Translating it yields CASSGQGTDTQYF.

This clone was detected only a few times. Other DNA sequences in the same sample also yield this CDR3. The chain joins TRBV7-3 to TRBJ1-5; D gene ambiguous. CDR3 length: 13 residues. V lost 0 bases and J lost 5, with 5 bases in between. Per the germline V gene, CDR1 is SGHTA and CDR2 is FQGTGA. The CDR3 nucleotides read TGTGCCAGCAGCTTAACCCGGGATCAGCCCCAGCATTTT. It encodes CASSLTRDQPQHF.

This clone appeared a few times. V gene TRBV11-2 combines with J gene TRBJ1-3, with D uncertain. Germline CDR1 reads SGHAT; CDR2 reads FQNNGV. Trimming removed 4 bases at V and 0 bases at J, with 7 bases between. The CDR3 spans 14 residues. Here the CDR3 DNA reads TGTGCCAGCAGCTCGCTCAGCTCTGGAAACACCATATATTTT. Its translation: CASSSLSSGNTIYF.

The chain combines TRBV25-1 with TRBJ2-6, with D unresolved. Germline V CDR1 and CDR2: MGHDK, SYGVNS. The CDR3 covers 16 residues. Deletions cut 3 bases from V and 4 bases from J, with 13 bases between. Written as DNA, the CDR3 is TGTGCCAGCAGTGATTCTCGGGTATACGGGGCCAACGTCCTGACTTTC. Its protein is CASSDSRVYGANVLTF.

This chain uses TRBV9 with TRBJ2-2; no clear D. The germline V and J ends were trimmed by 4 bases and 4 bases, with 14 bases remaining between them. Germline CDR1 reads SGDLS; CDR2 reads YYNGEE. This CDR3 has 15 residues. DNA for the CDR3: TGTGCCAGCAGCCCATCTTACCTAGGCACCGGGGAGCTGTTTTTT. Translated: CASSPSYLGTGELFF.

The chain recombines TRBV15 with TRBJ2-3; D could derive from TRBD1 or TRBD2 (5 bases each). Trimming removed 2 bases at V and 3 bases at J, with 12 bases between. CDR3 size: 15 residues. Germline V gene lookup returns CDR1 LNHNV and CDR2 YYDKDF (reference sequence). The CDR3 loop is CATSRSGQSTDTQYF. CDR3 nucleotide sequence: TGTGCCACCAGCAGATCGGGGCAGAGTACAGATACGCAGTATTTT.

The genes are TRBV18 and TRBJ2-5, with 8 bases identical to TRBD1. CDR1 and CDR2 from the germline V gene are KGHSH and LQKENI. The CDR3 sequence is 14 residues long. The ends lost 0 bases at V and 5 bases at J; junction bases unmatched: 2. Written as DNA, the CDR3 is TGTGCCAGCTCACCACCGGGACAGGCCGAGACCCAGTACTTC. Translating gives CASSPPGQAETQYF.

This clone has a handful of counts. The chain combines TRBV5-1 with TRBJ2-3; 11 bases agree with TRBD2. Germline V CDR1 and CDR2: SGHRS, YFSETQ. Trimming at V came to 7 bases and at J to 2 bases, leaving 6 bases not matched to a gene. This CDR3 region has 15 residues. CDR3 region: CASAGTSGYTDTQYF. The DNA of the CDR3 is TGCGCCAGCGCGGGGACTAGCGGATACACAGATACGCAGTATTTT. Based on the CDR3 plus reference TRBV5-1 and TRBJ2-3, the full variable domain is KAGVTQTPRYLIKTRGQQVTLSCSPISGHRSVSWYQQTPGQGLQFLFEYFSETQRNKGNFPGRFSGRQFSNSRSEMNVSTLELGDSALYLCASAGTSGYTDTQYFGPGTRLTVL.

The chain joins TRBV9 to TRBJ1-4, with 10 bases that match TRBD1. Germline assignment: CDR1 SGDLS and CDR2 YYNGEE. V lost 2 bases, J lost 4 bases, and 5 bases stayed unmatched. The length of the CDR3 is 16 residues. The CDR3 nucleotides read TGTGCCAGCAGCGTGGGGACAGGGGCTAATAATGAAAAACTGTTTTTT. Protein: CASSVGTGANNEKLFF.

The chain recombines TRBV2 with TRBJ2-7, with unresolved D. The CDR3 totals 11 residues. Trimming pared 7 bases from V and 3 bases from J, leaving 7 bases between. Germline V gene lookup returns CDR1 SNHLY and CDR2 FYNNEI. The CDR3 DNA is TGTGCCAGCAAAGAAAACTACGAGCAGTACTTC. Translating gives CASKENYEQYF.

The CDR3 spells CASSGWHEQYF. The CDR3 DNA reads as TGTGCCAGCAGTGGGTGGCACGAGCAGTACTTC. The chain combines TRBV2 with TRBJ2-7; D gene unclear. The V end lost 4 bases, the J end lost 5 bases, and 6 bases lay between the germline ends. This CDR3 has 11 residues. From germline, CDR1 is SNHLY and CDR2 FYNNEI. Complete variable domain (other parts from reference TRBV2 and TRBJ2-7): EPEVTQTPSHQVTQMGQEVILRCVPISNHLYFYWYRQILGQKVEFLVSFYNNEISEKSEIFDDQFSVERPDGSNFTLKIRSTKLEDSAMYFCASSGWHEQYFGPGTRLTVT.

This clone was seen a handful of times. V is TRBV10-3 and J is TRBJ2-1; 8 nucleotides align to TRBD2. CDR1 and CDR2 (germline): ENHRY, SYGVKD. This CDR3 region has 12 residues. V lost 8 bases and J lost 8; bases outside the gene matches: 5. CDR3 DNA: TGTGCCATCGGGAGCGGGAGCGATGAGCAGTTCTTC. Encoded protein: CAIGSGSDEQFF.